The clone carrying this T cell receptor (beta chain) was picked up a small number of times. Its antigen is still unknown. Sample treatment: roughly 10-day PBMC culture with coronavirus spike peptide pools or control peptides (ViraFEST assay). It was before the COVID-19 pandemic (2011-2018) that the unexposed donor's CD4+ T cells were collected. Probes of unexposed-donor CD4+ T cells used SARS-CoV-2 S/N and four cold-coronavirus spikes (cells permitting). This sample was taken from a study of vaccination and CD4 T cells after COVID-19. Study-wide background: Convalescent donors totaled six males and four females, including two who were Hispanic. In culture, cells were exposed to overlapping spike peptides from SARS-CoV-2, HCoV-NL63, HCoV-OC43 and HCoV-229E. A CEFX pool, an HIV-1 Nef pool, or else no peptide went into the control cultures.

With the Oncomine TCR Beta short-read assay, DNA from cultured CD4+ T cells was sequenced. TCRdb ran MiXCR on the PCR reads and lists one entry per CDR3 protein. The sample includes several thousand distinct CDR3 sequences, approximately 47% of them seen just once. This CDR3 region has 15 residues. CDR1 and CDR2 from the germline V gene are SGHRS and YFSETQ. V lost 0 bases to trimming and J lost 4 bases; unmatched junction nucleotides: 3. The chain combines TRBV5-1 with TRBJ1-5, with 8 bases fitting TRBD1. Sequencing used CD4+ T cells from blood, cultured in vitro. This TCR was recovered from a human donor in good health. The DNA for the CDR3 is TGCGCCAGCAGCTTGGGGACAGGGTGGAATCAGCCCCAGCATTTT. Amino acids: CASSLGTGWNQPQHF.